Below are 12 T cell receptor beta chains sequenced from a single sample in a study of cytomegalovirus exposure and HLA in healthy donors (TCRdb year 2017). Libraries were made using the immunoSEQ multiplex PCR assay. The multiplex PCR relied on a mix of 60 forward primers for TCR Vbeta segments and 13 reverse primers for TCR Jbeta segments. TCRdb provides this immuneACCESS table in a form limited to in-frame rearrangements. Some clones are lacking; in checked studies, under half of them reflect an unresolved V gene, and why the rest are absent is not known. The sample yields 100,000 or so clones; over 75% were counted once. Jointly, the top ten make up about 6.9% of the sample. Sequenced sample: PBMCs. The receptors stem from a man younger than 40 in good health and CMV-seropositive.

This clone was counted only a few times. The chain uses TRBV19 and TRBJ1-1, with a weak D call TRBD1 (6 bases). The ends were cut back, 7 bases at V and 5 bases at J, with 14 bases in the middle. CDR1 is LNHDA and CDR2 is SQIVND in the germline V gene (reference sequence). This CDR3 is built from 13 residues. The CDR3 region has the DNA TGTGCCAGTAAGGTCCAGGGGCGTACTGAAGCTTTCTTT. The encoded protein is CASKVQGRTEAFF.

V gene TRBV19 combines with J gene TRBJ2-7; D is undetermined. CDR3 size: 13 residues. Germline assignment: CDR1 LNHDA and CDR2 SQIVND (reference sequence). V lost 2 bases, J lost 0 bases, and 5 bases lay in between. The CDR3 loop is CASSIQISYEQYF. CDR3 nucleotide sequence: TGTGCCAGTAGTATACAGATCTCCTACGAGCAGTACTTC.

This clone was recorded only once. This chain's CDR3 is CASSPQGVNSPLHF. The CDR3 coding sequence is TGCGCCAGCAGCCCGCAGGGGGTAAATTCACCCCTCCACTTT. The chain uses TRBV10-2 and TRBJ1-6; 7 bases are a match to TRBD1. J was trimmed by 7 bases and V by 6 bases; bases with no gene match: 6. The CDR3 has 14 amino acids. Germline V gene lookup returns CDR1 WSHSY and CDR2 SAAADI.

The CDR3 loop reads CASSFPNAGTGGTEQYF. As DNA, the CDR3 is TGTGCCAGCAGTTTCCCCAACGCCGGGACAGGGGGCACCGAGCAGTACTTC. V usage is TRBV28 and J usage is TRBJ2-5; 12 nucleotides align to TRBD1. The J call may not be correct, given that the DNA end is closer to TRBJ2-7. From germline, CDR1 is MDHEN and CDR2 SYDVKM. There are 17 residues in the CDR3.

The rearrangement joins TRBV28 to TRBJ2-7; TRBD1 agrees at 9 bases. The CDR3 has 14 amino acids. Per the germline V gene, CDR1 is MDHEN and CDR2 is SYDVKM. With 6 bases clipped from V and 0 bases from J, the junction kept 3 bases outside the gene matches. CDR3 bases: TGTGCCAGCAGGGACAGGGGCTTCTCCTACGAGCAGTACTTC. Translated, it gives CASRDRGFSYEQYF.

This rearrangement joins TRBV19 to TRBJ2-5; the D gene is possibly TRBD1 (5 bases). The end of the DNA aligns better with TRBJ2-7, so the J call may be wrong. The germline CDR1 and CDR2 sequences are LNHDA and SQIVND (reference sequence). The CDR3 extends over 14 amino acids. This CDR3 is CASSIQGARGEQYF. Written as DNA, the CDR3 is TGTGCCAGTAGTATCCAAGGGGCGAGAGGCGAGCAGTACTTC.

V and J are TRBV7-9 and TRBJ2-7; TRBD1 agrees at 8 bases. V was clipped by 8 bases and J by 4 bases; unmatched bases: 10. The length of the CDR3 is 14 residues. Germline values: CDR1 SEHNR, CDR2 FQNEAQ (reference sequence). CDR3 protein: CASVSGQGAYEQYF. In DNA, the CDR3 is TGTGCCAGCGTCTCGGGGCAGGGGGCTTACGAGCAGTACTTC.

As to this clone: Germline is not matched at one junction end, which may reflect a read error. This chain connects TRBV7-7 to TRBJ1-1; D perhaps matches TRBD1 (5 bases). The CDR3 extends over 15 amino acids. Per the germline V gene, CDR1 is SSHAT and CDR2 is FNYEAQ (reference sequence). CDR3 coding DNA: TGTGCTAGCAGCCCCCCCCAGGGCCTGAACACTGAAGCTTTCTTT. Its protein is CASSPPQGLNTEAFF. The variable domain in full, completed from reference TRBV7-7 and TRBJ1-1, reads GAGVSQSPRYKVTKRGQDVTLRCDPISSHATLYWYQQALGQGPEFLTYFNYEAQPDKSGLPSDRFSAERPEGSISTLTIQRTEQRDSAMYRCASSPPQGLNTEAFFGQGTRLTVV.

V is TRBV5-6 and J is TRBJ2-5; 9 nucleotides line up with TRBD1. V shed 3 bases and J 1 base; nucleotides not matched to a gene: 4. The CDR3 runs to 15 residues. Germline CDR1 and CDR2: SGHDT and YYEEEE. This CDR3 reads CASSWGTGSQETQYF. The CDR3 region has the DNA TGTGCCAGCAGCTGGGGGACAGGGAGCCAAGAGACCCAGTACTTC.

This chain links TRBV10-3 with TRBJ2-2, with D perhaps matching TRBD2 (6 bases). Germline V CDR1 and CDR2: ENHRY, SYGVKD. Trimming pared 8 bases from V and 7 bases from J, leaving 17 bases between. The CDR3 is made up of 14 amino acids. In DNA, the CDR3 is TGTGCCATCTCAAACGGGCCGGGAGACGGGGAGCTGTTTTTT. It specifies CAISNGPGDGELFF.

This sequence joins TRBV6-5 and TRBJ1-1, with D perhaps TRBD1 (6 bases). This CDR3 spans 12 amino acids. Trimming removed 4 bases from V and 8 bases from J, with 11 bases in between. Germline CDR1 reads MNHEY; CDR2 reads SVGAGI. In DNA, the CDR3 is TGTGCCAGCAGTTCAAGGGGGACGGAAGCTTTCTTT. Residues: CASSSRGTEAFF.

V gene TRBV7-8 combines with J gene TRBJ2-1, with 8 bases aligning to TRBD2. Looked up from germline, CDR1 is SGHVS and CDR2 is FQNEAQ. The CDR3 has 14 residues. After removal of 5 bases from V and 3 bases from J, the junction contained 3 bases not matched to a gene. The CDR3 here is CASSPGGFYNEQFF. CDR3 DNA: TGTGCCAGCAGCCCGGGGGGGTTCTACAATGAGCAGTTCTTC.